Here is one T cell receptor (beta chain) with its context. Original data processing: How many nucleated cells were present was estimated from reference gene primer amplification. Sequencing was performed with immunoSEQ multiplex PCR; in TCRdb, only in-frame clones are kept and a portion is missing. V and J calls and clone size are those listed in that table; D and trimming were worked out from the DNA. Of some 300,000 clones listed, about 88% are singletons. This CDR3 has 15 amino acids. Trimming removed 0 bases at V and 6 bases at J, with 15 bases between. The germline gives CDR1 SEHNR, CDR2 FQNEAQ (reference sequence). This sample is drawn from a study of blood T cell repertoires in COVID-19. Study overall: Spain, Italy and the United States supplied samples that represented acute and convalescent COVID-19. T cells, B-cell-depleted T cells, or PBMCs supplied cDNA or gDNA.

The receptor was derived from a man in his 70s with acute or convalescent COVID-19. Specimen: peripheral blood. The chain has TRBV7-9 and TRBJ2-7; TRBD1 is a possible D gene (6 bases). This CDR3 is CASSLALPGAGEQYF. CDR3 nucleotide sequence: TGTGCCAGCAGCTTAGCGTTGCCAGGGGCTGGCGAGCAGTACTTC.